These 20 T cell receptor beta chains came from one sample sequenced in a study of blood T cell repertoires in COVID-19. Repertoires were generated with immunoSEQ multiplex PCR, while TCRdb's copy carries only in-frame clones and drops some. The sample consists of about 410,000 clones, about nine tenths of them appearing once. Sequencing was performed on PBMCs or T cells enriched from blood (not recorded which). These TCRs come from a man between 18 and 29 years old who had recovered from COVID-19.

This rearrangement joins TRBV19 to TRBJ1-2; 7 bases agree with TRBD1. Trimming cost V 6 bases and J 4 bases; bases outside gene matches: 8. The CDR3 spans 14 residues. The germline gives CDR1 LNHDA, CDR2 SQIVND (reference sequence). The CDR3 reads CASRGAQGSYGYTF. In DNA, the CDR3 is TGTGCCAGTAGGGGGGCACAGGGGAGCTATGGCTACACCTTC.

The J gene is TRBJ1-2, the V gene TRBV3-1 (or the pseudogene TRBV3-2); no firm D call. Germline assignment: CDR1 LGHDT and CDR2 YNNKEL (reference sequence). V lost 1 base and J lost 0, with 9 bases in between. CDR3 length equals 15 residues. The CDR3: CASSQGPLANYGYTF. CDR3 DNA sequence: TGTGCCAGCAGCCAAGGGCCATTGGCTAACTATGGCTACACCTTC.

The rearrangement links TRBV28 to TRBJ1-4, with D possibly TRBD1 on 6 matching bases. Germline V gives CDR1 MDHEN, CDR2 SYDVKM. V shed 2 bases and J shed 13 bases, with 11 bases lying between them. CDR3 length: 12 amino acids. The CDR3 DNA sequence: TGTGCCAGCAGTTTAGGGGGGGCGAGACTGTTTTTT. Amino acid sequence: CASSLGGARLFF.

The rearrangement links TRBV6-5 to TRBJ1-2; D is unclear. The germline gives CDR1 MNHEY, CDR2 SVGAGI. The CDR3 sequence is 14 residues long. Trimming removed 4 bases from V and 8 bases from J, with 17 bases in between. The DNA of the CDR3 is TGTGCCAGCAGTTCCGACCCGGGGTCCGGAGGCTACACCTTC. As protein: CASSSDPGSGGYTF.

The gene calls are TRBV6-1 and TRBJ1-1; D might be TRBD1 (6 bases). The V end lost 7 bases, the J end lost 3 bases, and 18 bases lay between the germline ends. This CDR3 is built from 15 residues. Germline V CDR1 and CDR2: MNHNS, SASEGT. The CDR3 loop reads CASNRQARGDTEAFF. The CDR3, as DNA: TGTGCCAGCAACCGACAGGCCCGAGGTGACACTGAAGCTTTCTTT.

The chain has TRBV7-9 and TRBJ2-1; D is unclear. The CDR3 sequence is 9 residues long. CDR1 and CDR2 (germline): SEHNR, FQNEAQ (reference sequence). V was pared by 1 base and J by 15 bases, with 4 bases between. The CDR3 sequence: CASSLGRFF. CDR3 coding DNA: TGTGCCAGCAGCTTAGGTCGGTTCTTC.

The CDR3 here is CASSLQGVDQPQHF. As DNA, the CDR3 is TGTGCCAGCAGCTTACAAGGGGTAGATCAGCCCCAGCATTTT. This chain links TRBV11-2 with TRBJ1-5; D perhaps matches TRBD1 (5 bases). Between the trimmed V and J ends, which lost 2 bases and 5 bases, there was a span of 10 bases. CDR3 size: 14 residues. Germline V gene sequence: CDR1 SGHAT, CDR2 FQNNGV.

The chain joins TRBV5-4 to TRBJ2-7, with D hard to call. The CDR3 runs to 14 residues. Germline V CDR1 and CDR2: SGHNT, YYREEE (reference sequence). Trimming cost V 3 bases and J 2 bases, with 12 bases left between them. CDR3 amino acids: CASSSQTPPYEQYF. The DNA of the CDR3 is TGTGCCAGCAGCTCGCAAACTCCACCCTACGAGCAGTACTTC. Complete variable domain (other parts from reference TRBV5-4 and TRBJ2-7): ETGVTQSPTHLIKTRGQQVTLRCSSQSGHNTVSWYQQALGQGPQFIFQYYREEENGRGNFPPRFSGLQFPNYSSELNVNALELDDSALYLCASSSQTPPYEQYFGPGTRLTVT.

V and J are TRBV7-9 and TRBJ2-5; the match to TRBD2 covers 7 bases. The germline gives CDR1 SEHNR, CDR2 FQNEAQ (reference sequence). The CDR3 totals 15 residues. V was clipped by 5 bases and J by 1 base; unmatched bases: 7. This CDR3 reads CASSPRGVSQETQYF. The CDR3 nucleotides are TGTGCCAGCAGCCCCCGGGGGGTCAGCCAAGAGACCCAGTACTTC.

The rearrangement links TRBV7-9 to TRBJ1-4; weak D call: TRBD1 (5 bases). Germline lookup yields CDR1 SEHNR and CDR2 FQNEAQ (reference sequence). The V and J ends lost 5 bases and 8 bases respectively, with 9 bases between them. The CDR3 covers 12 residues. As DNA, the CDR3 is TGTGCCAGCAGCCAAGACAGCGAAAAACTGTTTTTT. Protein sequence: CASSQDSEKLFF.

The count of this clone is one. This chain joins TRBV7-3 and TRBJ2-1, with 10 bases fitting TRBD2. Germline assignment: CDR1 SGHTA and CDR2 FQGTGA. V was pared by 3 bases and J by 1 base, with 3 bases of the junction left unmatched. The CDR3 covers 16 residues. The CDR3 DNA follows: TGTGCCAGCAGCTTTCTAGCGGGAGTATCCTACAATGAGCAGTTCTTC. Its translation is CASSFLAGVSYNEQFF.

This clone appeared many times. The V gene is TRBV20-1, the J gene TRBJ1-5; 8 bases map to TRBD1. The CDR3 is 14 residues long. Trimming removed 3 bases from V and 4 bases from J; junction bases left unmatched: 5. The germline CDR1 and CDR2 sequences are DFQATT and SNEGSKA (reference sequence). CDR3 nucleotides: TGCAGTGCTAGTAGGACAGGGCGAAATCAGCCCCAGCATTTT. This encodes CSASRTGRNQPQHF.

This chain joins TRBV7-9 and TRBJ1-1; D is unresolved. Germline V CDR1 and CDR2: SEHNR, FQNEAQ (reference sequence). The CDR3 loop spans 14 amino acids. V lost 5 bases and J 7 bases, leaving 17 bases between the germline ends. DNA of the CDR3: TGTGCCAGCAGCCTCTCCGGGCGGGAAATTGAAGCTTTCTTT. Translation gives CASSLSGREIEAFF.

The chain links TRBV6-4 to TRBJ2-7, with a tentative D call TRBD1 (6 bases). The CDR3 contains 13 residues. Germline V gives CDR1 MRHNA, CDR2 SNTAGT. Trimming pared 9 bases from V and 2 bases from J, leaving 14 bases between. CDR3 coding DNA: TGTGCCAGAATGTCGGACAGCACCTACGAGCAGTACTTC. Protein: CARMSDSTYEQYF.

On this clone: Other nucleotide sequences in the sample specify the same CDR3. The chain employs TRBV27 and TRBJ2-1; D remains ambiguous. With 5 bases removed from V and 4 bases from J, the gap between germline ends came to 3 bases. The CDR3 totals 11 residues. From germline, CDR1 is MNHEY and CDR2 SMNVEV (reference sequence). Here the CDR3 reads CASSRYNEQFF. In DNA form, the CDR3 reads TGTGCCAGCAGTCGTTACAATGAGCAGTTCTTC.

The rearrangement links TRBV6-6 to TRBJ2-3; D is undetermined. Trimming pared 4 bases from V and 9 bases from J, leaving 8 bases between. Germline V CDR1 and CDR2: MNHNY, SVGAGI (reference sequence). This CDR3 comprises 11 residues. The CDR3 DNA is TGTGCCAGCAGTTCCTTAGTCACGCAGTATTTT. It yields the protein CASSSLVTQYF.

A single count supports this clone. The CDR3 DNA reads TGTGCCAGCACCAATCCTACAGGAGCTAACTATGGCTACACCTTC. Amino acids: CASTNPTGANYGYTF. The chain is built from TRBV5-4 and TRBJ1-2; D perhaps matches TRBD1 (5 bases). The CDR3 has 15 amino acids. Trimming stripped 6 bases from V and 0 bases from J, with 15 bases between. The germline V gene has CDR1 SGHNT and CDR2 YYREEE (reference sequence).

The rearrangement uses TRBV15 and TRBJ2-2; D may be TRBD1 (5 bases). Deletions cut 0 bases from V and 4 bases from J, with 12 bases between. There are 16 residues in the CDR3. Germline-derived CDR1 and CDR2 are LNHNV and YYDKDF (reference sequence). Here the CDR3 DNA reads TGTGCCACCAGCAGAGAAAGGGGATCGGGCACCGGGGAGCTGTTTTTT. Its protein product is CATSRERGSGTGELFF.

The table lists this clone with a few counts. The chain has TRBV2 and TRBJ1-5; no reliable D call. CDR1 is SNHLY, CDR2 FYNNEI, per germline. The CDR3 spans 14 residues. V was cut by 6 bases and J by 4 bases, with 13 bases left in between. For the CDR3, the DNA is TGTGCCAGCAGCCTCATCGGTTTGAATCAGCCCCAGCATTTT. Its protein is CASSLIGLNQPQHF.

This rearrangement joins TRBV7-9 to TRBJ1-6; no clear D. Trimming stripped 5 bases from V and 6 bases from J, with 11 bases between. CDR1 is SEHNR, CDR2 FQNEAQ, per germline (reference sequence). The CDR3 has 14 amino acids. The CDR3 DNA reads TGTGCCAGCAGCATTGGCCAGGCTAATTCACCCCTCCACTTT. Encoded protein: CASSIGQANSPLHF. The whole variable domain, filled in from reference TRBV7-9 and TRBJ1-6, reads DTGVSQNPRHKITKRGQNVTFRCDPISEHNRLYWYRQTLGQGPEFLTYFQNEAQLEKSRLLSDRFSAERPKGSFSTLEIQRTEQGDSAMYLCASSIGQANSPLHFGNGTRLTVT.